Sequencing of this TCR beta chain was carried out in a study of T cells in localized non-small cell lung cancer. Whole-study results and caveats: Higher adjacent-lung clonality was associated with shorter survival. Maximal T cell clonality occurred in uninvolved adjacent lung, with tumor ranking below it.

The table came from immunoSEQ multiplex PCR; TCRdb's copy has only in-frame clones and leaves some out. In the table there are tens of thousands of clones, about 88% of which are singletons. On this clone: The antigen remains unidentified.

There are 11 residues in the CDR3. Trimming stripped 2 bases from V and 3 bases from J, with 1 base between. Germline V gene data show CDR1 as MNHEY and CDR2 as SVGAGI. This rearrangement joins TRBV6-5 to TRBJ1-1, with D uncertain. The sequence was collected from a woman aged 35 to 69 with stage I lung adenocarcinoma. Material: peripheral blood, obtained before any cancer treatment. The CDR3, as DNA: TGTGCCAGCAGTTACCACACTGAAGCTTTCTTT. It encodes CASSYHTEAFF.